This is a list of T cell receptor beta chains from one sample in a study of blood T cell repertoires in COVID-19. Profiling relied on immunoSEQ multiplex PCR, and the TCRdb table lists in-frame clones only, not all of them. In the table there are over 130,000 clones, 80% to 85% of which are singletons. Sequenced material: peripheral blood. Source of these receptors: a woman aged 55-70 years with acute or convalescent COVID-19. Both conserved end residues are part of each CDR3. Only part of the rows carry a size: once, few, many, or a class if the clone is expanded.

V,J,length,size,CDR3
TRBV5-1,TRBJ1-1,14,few,CASSLSGGNTEAFF
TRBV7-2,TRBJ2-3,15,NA,CASSLVTASTDTQYF
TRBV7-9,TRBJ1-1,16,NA,CASSPREGRMNTEAFF
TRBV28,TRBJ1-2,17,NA,CASSPGGQRSTYYGYTF
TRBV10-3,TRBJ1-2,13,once,CAISADRDYGYTF
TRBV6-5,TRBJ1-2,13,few,CASSYPGGYGYTF
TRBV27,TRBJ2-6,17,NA,CASFRSGMVSGANVLTF
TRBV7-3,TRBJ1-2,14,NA,CASSLIPGNYGYTF
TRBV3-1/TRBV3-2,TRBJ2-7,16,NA,CASSHWTSGFPYEQYF
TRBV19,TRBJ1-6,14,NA,CASALGNYNSPLHF
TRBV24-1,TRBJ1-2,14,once,CATSDEGGYYGYTF
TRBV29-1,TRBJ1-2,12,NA,CSVVAGPYGYTF
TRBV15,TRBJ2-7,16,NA,CATSRESDRRSYEQYF
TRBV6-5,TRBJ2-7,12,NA,CASSYAGYEQYF
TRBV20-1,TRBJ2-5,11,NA,CSARDSETQYF
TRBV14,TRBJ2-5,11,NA,CASSQGGAQYF
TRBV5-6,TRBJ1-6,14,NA,CASSFTGTNSPLHF
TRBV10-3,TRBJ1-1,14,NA,CAISEQVANTEAFF
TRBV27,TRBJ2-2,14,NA,CASSSTGYTGELFF
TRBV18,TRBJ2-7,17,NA,CASSNTGTSGRVDEQYF
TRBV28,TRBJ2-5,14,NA,CASSFPDRGRSRYF
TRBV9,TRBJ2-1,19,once,CASSVGLAGGRGTSGEQFF
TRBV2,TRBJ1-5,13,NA,CASTYTAGGPQHF
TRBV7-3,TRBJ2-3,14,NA,CASSLGVSTDTQYF
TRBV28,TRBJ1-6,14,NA,CASKPLVYNSPLHF
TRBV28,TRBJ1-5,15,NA,CASSLTAPNNQPQHF
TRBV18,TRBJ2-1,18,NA,CASSPPRLAGGFYNEQFF
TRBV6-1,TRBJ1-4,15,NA,CASSERSATNEKLFF
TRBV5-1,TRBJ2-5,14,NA,CASSLLGPRETQYF
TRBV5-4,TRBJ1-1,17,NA,CASSAGPQGALDTEAFF
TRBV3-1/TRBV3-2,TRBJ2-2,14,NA,CASSRASGSGELFF
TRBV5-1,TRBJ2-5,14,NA,CASSVSAGAETQYF
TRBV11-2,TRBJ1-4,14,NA,CASSPHRGLEKLFF
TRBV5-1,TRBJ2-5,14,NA,CASSLVPRQETQYF
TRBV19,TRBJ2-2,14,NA,CASSMEGSTGELFF
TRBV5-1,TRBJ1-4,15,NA,CASSSQGATNEKLFF
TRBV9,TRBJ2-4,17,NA,CASSTHREGVAKNIQYF
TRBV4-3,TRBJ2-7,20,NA,CASSQDSLPGTSGLPYEQYF
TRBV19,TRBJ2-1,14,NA,CASTHRDRGYEQFF
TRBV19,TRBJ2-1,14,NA,CASTRQGAGNEQFF
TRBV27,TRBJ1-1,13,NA,CASSKSGSIQAFF
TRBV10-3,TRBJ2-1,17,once,CAISESTSGRGVNEQFF
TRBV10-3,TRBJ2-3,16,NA,CAISESSGGATDTQYF
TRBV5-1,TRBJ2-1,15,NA,CASRGGSGGRNEQFF
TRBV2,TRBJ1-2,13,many,CASSPDRNYGYTF
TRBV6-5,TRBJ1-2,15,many,CASSYGLGTDYGYTF
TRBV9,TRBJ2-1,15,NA,CASSVAPSGYNEQFF
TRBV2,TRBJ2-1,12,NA,CASRELASEQFF
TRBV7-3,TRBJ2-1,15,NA,CASSLTGGSYNEQFF
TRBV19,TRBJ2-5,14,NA,CASSIGGIQETQYF
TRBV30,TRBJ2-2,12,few,CACRGYTGELFF
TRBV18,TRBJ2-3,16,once,CASSPPGLSSTDTQYF
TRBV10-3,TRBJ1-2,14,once,CAISDRQGNYGYTF